This T cell receptor beta chain originates from a study of T cells in Graves' hyperthyroidism and ophthalmopathy. General study results and limits: Stable hyperthyroidism was separated from ophthalmopathy by a model based on 13 V-J features.

Trimming left V 6 bases short and J 2 bases short, with 13 bases between. The germline V gene has CDR1 SNHLY and CDR2 FYNNEI. The CDR3 covers 14 residues. It was considered stable Graves' hyperthyroidism when ophthalmopathy did not progress within 18 months. The study excluded patients with uncontrolled infection, other autoimmune disease, pregnancy or lactation. As for this clonotype: What it recognizes is unknown.

The CDR3 regions of TCR beta were amplified from RNA transcripts. Carried out on the TCR CDR3, a first-round RT-PCR used the HTBI primer set. TCRdb fed the multiplex PCR reads into MiXCR, producing one record per CDR3 protein. The sample includes approximately 870,000 distinct CDR3 sequences, about two fifths of them seen just once. The gene calls are TRBV2 and TRBJ1-1; D is unclear. The sample was blood. The source is a man in his late teens or twenties with Graves' hyperthyroidism. CDR3 DNA: TGTGCCAGCAGCGCACGACGGGCCAACACTGAAGCTTTCTTT. Protein product: CASSARRANTEAFF.